This TCR beta chain is drawn from a study of identical twins. Overall study findings and caveats: In monozygotic twins, models underestimated the sharing of out-of-frame TCR alpha.

The CDR3 spans 12 residues. V was trimmed by 5 bases and J by 10 bases, leaving 12 bases between them. Germline V CDR1 and CDR2: MNHEY, SVGEGT. Each CDR3 protein is one row after TCRdb ran MiXCR on the 5' RACE reads. In the table there are 690,000 or so distinct CDR3 sequences, around 8.6% of which are singletons. This clonotype was seen a few times. Antigen specificity is unknown. This same sample was also taken into another study, of yellow fever vaccine responses in identical twins. That source notes: Twin vaccine T cell responses reportedly seemed partly convergent, partly personalized.

The chain couples TRBV6-2 or TRBV6-3 to TRBJ2-1; perhaps TRBD2 as D (6 bases). The clonotype comes from a young woman in good health. Sequencing was done on a sample of PBMCs. CDR3 amino acids: CASSAPGLEQFF. CDR3 DNA: TGTGCCAGCAGTGCGCCGGGACTCGAGCAGTTCTTC.